This T cell receptor (beta chain) was profiled in a study of OX40 agonist ivuxolimab in advanced cancers. For the study in its entirety: Ivuxolimab was a fully human IgG2 agonistic monoclonal antibody targeting the costimulatory receptor OX40 (CD134). Intravenous ivuxolimab was administered to patients every 2 weeks at six dose levels: 0.01, 0.1, 0.3, 1.5, 3 and 10 mg/kg. Among the roughly 50 dose-escalation patients, around 19 had hepatocellular carcinoma, roughly 15 melanoma, 9 renal cell carcinoma and 9 head and neck cancer. A male proportion of about 79% and a mean age of about 60 years, ranging from roughly 23 to 85, were recorded for the dose-escalation cohort. Patients were allowed to have had prior anti-PD-1, anti-PD-L1 or anti-CTLA-4 therapy, and approximately 37% of the dose-escalation patients had been treated with checkpoint inhibitors. Partial responses occurred in three dose-escalation patients: two with cutaneous melanoma and one with hepatocellular carcinoma. Peripheral TCRbeta sequencing aimed to test whether ivuxolimab altered TCR sequence diversity and caused clonal T-cell expansion. The monotherapy dose-escalation portion (N ≈ 50 patients) of the phase I ivuxolimab trial is reported in the paper. The paper as a whole reports these results and caveats: Low levels of normalized T-cell clonal expansion were also seen in some nonresponding patients. After ivuxolimab, more expanded clones were found on average in CD8+ T cells than in CD4+ T cells. Which antigens the clonally expanded peripheral T cells were specific for was not determined. At doses from 0.1 to 3.0 mg/kg, clonal expansion was seen in both CD4+ and CD8+ blood T cells between baseline and week 6. In the 0.1-3.0 mg/kg groups, partial responders were among the patients with the lowest normalized peripheral clonal expansion, particularly in CD8+ T cells.

Deletion took 2 bases off V and 0 bases off J, with a span of 11 bases between the germline ends. For CDR1 and CDR2, the germline V gene (reference sequence) lists MNHNY and SVGAGI. The CDR3 spans 16 residues, from the cysteine through the phenylalanine. Of all the DNA, just the CDR3 is kept, 48 bases in frame from base 1. Genomic DNA was extracted from sorted cells for sequencing of the TCRbeta CDR3 region. TCRbeta CDR3 regions were sequenced using the immunoSEQ Assay. TCRdb limited this immuneACCESS table to in-frame rearrangements with V and J called. A share of clones is missing; checked studies link under half to unresolved V genes, and the rest is unexplained. The sample includes tens of thousands of clones, with approximately 90% observed a single time. The top ten constitute 4% of the sample. To note about this clone: Its antigen is currently not known. It has no much larger one-base neighbor in the sample; base qualities were not kept.

The trial excluded patients who had a history of autoimmune disease or who were on systemic immunosuppression. Peripheral blood for TCR sequencing was drawn from every dose cohort at baseline, at cycle 4 day 1 and at cycle 7 day 1. Samples were obtained from an open-label, multicenter, first-in-human phase I dose-escalation trial of ivuxolimab. Adults with locally advanced or metastatic head and neck squamous cell, hepatocellular, melanoma or renal cell carcinoma were enrolled in the trial. Before TCR sequencing, CD4+ and CD8+ T cells were separately sorted from peripheral blood. Specimen: CD4+ or CD8+ T cells sorted from blood, collected in a trial of the OX40 agonist ivuxolimab. This receptor chain uses TRBV6-6 and TRBJ1-5; TRBD1 is a possible D gene, resting on 6 matching bases. This clonotype originated in an adult with an advanced solid tumor such as melanoma, head and neck, liver or kidney cancer. Here the CDR3 is given as CASSYRTAYSNQPQHF. In nucleotides, the sequence is TGTGCCAGCAGTTACCGGACAGCATATAGCAATCAGCCCCAGCATTTT.